The clone carrying this T cell receptor (beta chain) was detected ten times or more. TCRdb passed the RACE reads through MiXCR, listing each CDR3 protein once. Of approximately 84,000 distinct CDR3 sequences listed, roughly a tenth are singletons. CDR3 length: 13 amino acids. Per the germline V gene, CDR1 is SQVTM and CDR2 is ANQGSEA. Between the trimmed V and J ends, which lost 4 bases and 0 bases, there was a span of 9 bases. Time point in this sample: patch test 2, 6 weeks after DPC sensitization. As to treatment: therapeutic diphenylcyclopropenone sensitization with weekly scalp DPC. This sample stems from a study of human T cells and chemical hapten exposure.

The sequence derives from a woman in her 30s with alopecia areata. Some clones in this sample may be carry-over from other donors' samples. V and J are TRBV29-1 and TRBJ1-1; D call uncertain. Sequenced material: whole blood, taken in connection with sensitization to the hapten diphenylcyclopropenone (DPC). In DNA, the CDR3 is TGCAGCGTTGCTGGGCAGATGAACACTGAAGCTTTCTTT. The encoded protein is CSVAGQMNTEAFF.